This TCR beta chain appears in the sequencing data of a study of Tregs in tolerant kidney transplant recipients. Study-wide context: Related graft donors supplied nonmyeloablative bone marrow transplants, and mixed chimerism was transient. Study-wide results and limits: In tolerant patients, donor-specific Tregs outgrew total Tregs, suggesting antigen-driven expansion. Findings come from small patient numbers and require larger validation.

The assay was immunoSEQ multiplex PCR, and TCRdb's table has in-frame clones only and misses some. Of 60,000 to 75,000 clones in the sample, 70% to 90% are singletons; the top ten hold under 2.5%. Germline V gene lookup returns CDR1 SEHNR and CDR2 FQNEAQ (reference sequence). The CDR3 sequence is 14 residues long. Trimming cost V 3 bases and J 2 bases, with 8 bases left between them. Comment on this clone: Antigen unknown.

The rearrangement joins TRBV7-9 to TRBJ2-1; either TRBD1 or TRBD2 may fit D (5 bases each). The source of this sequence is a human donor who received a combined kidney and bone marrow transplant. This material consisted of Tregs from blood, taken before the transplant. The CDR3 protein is CASSLGEPYNEQFF. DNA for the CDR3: TGTGCCAGCAGCTTGGGGGAACCCTACAATGAGCAGTTCTTC.